These T cell receptor beta chains were read from a single sample in a study of shared clonotypes between healthy human individuals. Profiling relied on immunoSEQ multiplex PCR, and the TCRdb table lists in-frame clones only, not all of them. This repertoire shows approximately 2,300,000 clones, 85% to 95% found once; its top ten account for 0.37%. Material for sequencing was naive CD4+ T cells from PBMCs. These TCRs come from a man aged 18-30 years in good health. Some clones in this sample may be carry-over from other donors' samples. CDR3s include the opening cysteine and the closing phenylalanine or tryptophan. The D gene is left open where the match is weak. Size is omitted from some rows. Given values are once, few, many or a class for expanded clones.

>-|TRBV5-4|-|TRBJ2-1|13
CASSLTRGNEQFF
TGTGCCAGCAGCTTGACCAGGGGTAATGAGCAGTTCTTC
>-|TRBV27|-|TRBJ1-2|13
CASSFAGGYGYTF
TGTGCCAGCAGTTTCGCCGGGGGGTATGGCTACACCTTC
>-|TRBV28|-|TRBJ1-4|12
CASSSPGEKLFF
TGTGCCAGCAGTTCCCCAGGGGAAAAACTGTTTTTT
>-|TRBV7-6|TRBD2|TRBJ2-1|16
CASRKTSGWNYNEQFF
TGTGCCAGCAGAAAAACTAGCGGGTGGAACTACAATGAGCAGTTCTTC
>-|TRBV6-5|-|TRBJ2-7|11
CASRRPPEQYF
TGTGCCAGCAGGCGACCCCCGGAGCAGTACTTC
>-|TRBV7-2|TRBD1|TRBJ1-1|13
CASSWDRGTEAFF
TGTGCCAGCAGCTGGGACAGAGGGACTGAAGCTTTCTTT
>-|TRBV28|-|TRBJ1-2|15
CASSLPLGRVGGYTF
TGTGCCAGCAGTTTACCCCTCGGCAGGGTGGGTGGCTACACCTTC
>-|TRBV6-6|TRBD2|TRBJ2-5|16
CASSSGLAGVWETQYF
TGTGCCAGCAGTTCGGGACTAGCGGGAGTGTGGGAGACCCAGTACTTC
>-|TRBV13|-|TRBJ2-7|16
CASSPVGARGGDEQYF
TGTGCCAGCAGCCCCGTGGGGGCCCGCGGCGGGGACGAGCAGTACTTC
>-|TRBV7-9|-|TRBJ1-1|15
CASSPKFGGETEAFF
TGTGCCAGCAGCCCAAAGTTCGGGGGAGAGACTGAAGCTTTCTTT
>-|TRBV5-1|TRBD2|TRBJ2-5|16
CASSSLAGGPQETQYF
TGCGCCAGCAGCTCGCTAGCGGGAGGACCCCAAGAGACCCAGTACTTC
>-|TRBV2|TRBD2|TRBJ2-1|17
CASSERTSGSRYNEQFF
TGTGCCAGCAGTGAAAGGACTAGCGGGAGTAGGTACAATGAGCAGTTCTTC
>-|TRBV5-1|-|TRBJ2-1|16
CASSLAVGAGTEEQFF
TGCGCCAGCAGCTTGGCCGTCGGGGCGGGAACGGAGGAGCAGTTCTTC
>-|TRBV25-1|-|TRBJ1-2|14
CASRNRISNYGYTF
TGTGCCAGCAGAAACAGGATATCTAACTATGGCTACACCTTC
>-|TRBV7-8|TRBD2|TRBJ2-1|17
CASSLKLAGGSYNEQFF
TGTGCCAGCAGCTTAAAGCTAGCGGGAGGATCGTACAATGAGCAGTTCTTC
>-|TRBV2|-|TRBJ2-7|12
CASSGWAYEQYF
TGTGCCAGCAGTGGATGGGCGTACGAGCAGTACTTC
>-|TRBV7-2|-|TRBJ2-2|13
CASSFWATGELFF
TGTGCCAGCAGCTTCTGGGCCACCGGGGAGCTGTTTTTT
>-|TRBV9|TRBD1|TRBJ1-4|17
CASSPGQGEFVPEKLFF
TGTGCCAGCAGTCCGGGACAGGGGGAATTCGTACCTGAAAAACTGTTTTTT
>-|TRBV18|-|TRBJ1-2|13
CASSPGGIYGYTF
TGTGCCAGCTCACCGGGAGGGATTTATGGCTACACCTTC
>-|TRBV6-1|-|TRBJ2-4|14
CASSEALGGVAEYF
TGTGCCAGCAGTGAAGCGCTGGGTGGGGTAGCGGAGTACTTC
>-|TRBV5-5|-|TRBJ1-4|13
CASSPDSNEKLFF
TGTGCCAGCAGCCCTGACAGTAATGAAAAACTGTTTTTT
>-|TRBV5-4|-|TRBJ1-2|15
CASSLERGMDYGYTF
TGTGCCAGCAGCTTGGAGCGGGGCATGGACTATGGCTACACCTTC
>-|TRBV4-1|-|TRBJ2-1|15
CASSQDITPLNEQFF
TGCGCCAGCAGCCAAGATATAACCCCCTTGAATGAGCAGTTCTTC
>-|TRBV27|TRBD2|TRBJ2-3|17
CASSPGTSRFRTDTQYF
TGTGCCAGCAGTCCTGGGACTAGTCGTTTTCGCACAGATACGCAGTATTTT
>-|TRBV4-2|-|TRBJ2-7|15
CASSQGRQGTYEQYF
TGTGCCAGCAGCCAAGGACGGCAGGGCACCTACGAGCAGTACTTC
>-|TRBV28|TRBD1|TRBJ1-5|14
CASSPRGSGQPQHF
TGTGCCAGCAGTCCCAGGGGGTCTGGTCAGCCCCAGCATTTT
>-|TRBV5-1|-|TRBJ1-6|14
CASSLGDILGPLHF
TGCGCCAGCAGCTTGGGGGACATCCTCGGGCCCCTCCACTTT
>-|TRBV14|-|TRBJ2-1|12
CASSHDKDEQFF
TGTGCCAGCAGCCACGACAAGGATGAGCAGTTCTTC
>-|TRBV6-5|-|TRBJ1-4|15
CASRDRSRGGEKLFF
TGTGCCAGCAGAGACAGGTCGCGGGGTGGTGAAAAACTGTTTTTT
>-|TRBV5-6|-|TRBJ2-7|14
CASSLEQAGIGQYF
TGTGCCAGCAGCTTGGAACAGGCTGGTATAGGGCAGTACTTC
>-|TRBV6-1|-|TRBJ2-7|14
CASSERGVSYEQYF
TGTGCCAGCAGTGAAAGGGGGGTGTCCTACGAGCAGTACTTC
>-|TRBV2|TRBD1|TRBJ2-5|17
CASSQRRGGTDQETQYF
TGTGCCAGCAGCCAACGTCGGGGTGGGACAGACCAAGAGACCCAGTACTTC
>-|TRBV30|-|TRBJ1-4|13
CAWSADMGEKLFF
TGTGCCTGGAGTGCCGATATGGGTGAAAAACTGTTTTTT
>-|TRBV7-9|-|TRBJ2-6|16
CASSTPGVHGANVLTF
TGTGCCAGCAGCACTCCAGGGGTACATGGGGCCAACGTCCTGACTTTC
>-|TRBV7-2|-|TRBJ2-5|16
CASSLVGRPLDRTQYF
TGTGCCAGCAGCTTAGTAGGGCGGCCCCTAGATAGGACCCAGTACTTC
>-|TRBV6-6|TRBD1|TRBJ1-1|14
CASSWDRGLTEAFF
TGTGCCAGCAGTTGGGACAGGGGGTTAACTGAAGCTTTCTTT
>-|TRBV5-1|-|TRBJ2-5|15
CASSLGGLIQETQYF
TGCGCCAGCAGCTTGGGGGGCCTCATCCAAGAGACCCAGTACTTC
>-|TRBV5-4|-|TRBJ2-7|15
CASSLAGTAAYEQYF
TGTGCCAGCAGCTTGGCCGGGACGGCGGCCTACGAGCAGTACTTC
>few|TRBV28|-|TRBJ1-5|16
CASIALPGVSNQPQHF
TGTGCCAGCATCGCTCTTCCGGGGGTCAGCAATCAGCCCCAGCATTTT
>-|TRBV9|-|TRBJ2-7|16
CASSVTGVTTYYEQYF
TGTGCCAGCAGCGTAACGGGGGTTACTACCTACTACGAGCAGTACTTC
>-|TRBV9|TRBD1|TRBJ1-6|15
CASSVGTGLNSPLHF
TGTGCCAGCAGCGTGGGGACAGGGTTGAATTCACCCCTCCACTTT